The entry that follows covers one TCR beta chain sequence. The antigen remains unidentified. The sample originates from a study of shared clonotypes between healthy human individuals. The wider study: Donor ages ranged 18 to 49 years: a couple of women, a few men. CD4 naive cells filled three plates per donor, CD4 memory three, CD8 naive two and CD8 memory one.

CDR3 size: 12 residues. The germline CDR1 and CDR2 sequences are WNHNN and SYGVQD (reference sequence). V was cut by 7 bases and J by 6 bases, with 9 bases left in between. Cells designated naive CD8 were CD45RO-negative and were positively selected for CCR7, with terminally differentiated effector memory CD45RA+ cells excluded. TCRdb keeps only in-frame clones here, not all; method: immunoSEQ multiplex PCR. The table lists roughly 590,000 clones, around 95% of them singletons. Study results and caveats: Rarefaction curves obtained for sorted subsets showed sequencing incomplete despite large depth. Genetic and exposure-history diversity was limited by the few donors.

The chain joins TRBV10-1 to TRBJ2-2; D uncertain. The material sequenced was naive CD8+ T cells sorted from blood. This TCR came from a young woman in good health. Here the CDR3 DNA reads TGCGCCAGCAATTCAGGCCCCGGGGAGCTGTTTTTT. Translating gives CASNSGPGELFF.